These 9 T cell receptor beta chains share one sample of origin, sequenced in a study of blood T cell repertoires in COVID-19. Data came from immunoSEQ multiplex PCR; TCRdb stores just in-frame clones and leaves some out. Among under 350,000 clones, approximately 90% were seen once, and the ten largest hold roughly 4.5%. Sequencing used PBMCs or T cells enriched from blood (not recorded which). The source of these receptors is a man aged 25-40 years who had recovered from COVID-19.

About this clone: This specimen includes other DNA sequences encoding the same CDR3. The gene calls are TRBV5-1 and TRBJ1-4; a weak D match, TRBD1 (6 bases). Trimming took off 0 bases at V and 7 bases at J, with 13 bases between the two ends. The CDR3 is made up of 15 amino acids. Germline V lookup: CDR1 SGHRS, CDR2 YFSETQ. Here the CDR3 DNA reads TGCGCCAGCAGCTTGGTACAGGGAAGGGGTGAAAAACTGTTTTTT. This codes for CASSLVQGRGEKLFF.

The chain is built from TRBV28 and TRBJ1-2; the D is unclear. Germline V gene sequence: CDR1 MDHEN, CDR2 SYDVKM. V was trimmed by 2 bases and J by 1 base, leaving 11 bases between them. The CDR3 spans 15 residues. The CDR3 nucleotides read TGTGCCAGCAGTTTAGGGCAAGGATTTAACTATGGCTACACCTTC. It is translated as CASSLGQGFNYGYTF.

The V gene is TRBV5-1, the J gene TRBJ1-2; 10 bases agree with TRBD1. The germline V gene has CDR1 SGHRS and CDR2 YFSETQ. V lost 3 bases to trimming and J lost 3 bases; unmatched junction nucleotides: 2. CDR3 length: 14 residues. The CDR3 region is CASSWDRGDYGYTF. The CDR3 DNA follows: TGCGCCAGCAGCTGGGACAGGGGAGACTATGGCTACACCTTC.

CDR3 DNA sequence: TGCGCCAGCAGCCAAGGGGCCACAGGGTATAGCAATCAGCCCCAGCATTTT. This sequence encodes CASSQGATGYSNQPQHF. The rearrangement uses TRBV4-1 and TRBJ1-5; tentative D call: TRBD1 (6 bases). CDR1 and CDR2 from the germline V gene are MGHRA and YSYEKL. This CDR3 has 17 amino acids. Trimming pared 1 base from V and 0 bases from J, leaving 13 bases between.

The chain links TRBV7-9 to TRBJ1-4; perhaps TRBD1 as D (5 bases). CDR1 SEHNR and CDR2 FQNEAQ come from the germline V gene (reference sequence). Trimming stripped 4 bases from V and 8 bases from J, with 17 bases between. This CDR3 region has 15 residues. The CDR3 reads CASSWYSGSGEKLFF. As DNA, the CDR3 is TGTGCCAGCAGCTGGTACTCAGGGTCAGGGGAAAAACTGTTTTTT. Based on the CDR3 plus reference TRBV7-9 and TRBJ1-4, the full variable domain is DTGVSQNPRHKITKRGQNVTFRCDPISEHNRLYWYRQTLGQGPEFLTYFQNEAQLEKSRLLSDRFSAERPKGSFSTLEIQRTEQGDSAMYLCASSWYSGSGEKLFFGSGTQLSVL.

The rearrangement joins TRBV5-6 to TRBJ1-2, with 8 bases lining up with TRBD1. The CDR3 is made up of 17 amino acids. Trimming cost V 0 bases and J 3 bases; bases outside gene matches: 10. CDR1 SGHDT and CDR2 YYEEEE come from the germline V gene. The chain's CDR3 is CASSLDVLTGVDYGYTF. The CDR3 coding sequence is TGTGCCAGCAGCTTGGACGTCCTGACAGGGGTCGACTATGGCTACACCTTC. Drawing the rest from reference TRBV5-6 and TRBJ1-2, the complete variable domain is DAGVTQSPTHLIKTRGQQVTLRCSPKSGHDTVSWYQQALGQGPQFIFQYYEEEERQRGNFPDRFSGHQFPNYSSELNVNALLLGDSALYLCASSLDVLTGVDYGYTFGSGTRLTVV.

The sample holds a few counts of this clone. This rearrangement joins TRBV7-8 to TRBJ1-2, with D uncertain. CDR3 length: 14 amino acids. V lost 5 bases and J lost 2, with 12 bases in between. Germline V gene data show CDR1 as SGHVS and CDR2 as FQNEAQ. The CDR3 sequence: CASSRVEGNYGYTF. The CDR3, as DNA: TGTGCCAGCAGCCGAGTAGAGGGCAACTATGGCTACACCTTC.

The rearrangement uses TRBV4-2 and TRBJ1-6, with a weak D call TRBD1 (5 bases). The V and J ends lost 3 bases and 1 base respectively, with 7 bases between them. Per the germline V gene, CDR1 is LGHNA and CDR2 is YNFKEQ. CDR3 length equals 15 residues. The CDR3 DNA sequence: TGTGCCAGCAGCCACGGGGGGTCCTATAATTCACCCCTCCACTTT. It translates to CASSHGGSYNSPLHF.

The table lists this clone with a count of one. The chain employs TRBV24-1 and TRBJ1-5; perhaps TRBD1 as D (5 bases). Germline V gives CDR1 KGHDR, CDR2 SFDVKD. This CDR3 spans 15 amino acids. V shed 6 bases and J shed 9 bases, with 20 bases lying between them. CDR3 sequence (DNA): TGTGCCACCAGTCCGACGGGAGATTCAACAGGGCCCCAGCATTTT. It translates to CATSPTGDSTGPQHF.